This T cell receptor (beta chain) appears in the sequencing data of a study of beta chain features in type 1 diabetes. Every bit of the isolated RNA underwent reverse transcription, so sequencing read expressed TCRB transcripts. Some clones are missing from TCRdb's copy, which holds only in-frame ones; the method was immunoSEQ multiplex PCR. The sample records hundreds of thousands of clones, more than 9.5% being singletons. V shed 6 bases, J shed 10 bases, and the junction held 12 bases outside the gene matches. Germline-derived CDR1 and CDR2 are MDHEN and SYDVKM. This CDR3 has 13 amino acids. The sequenced sample consisted of naive CD4+ T cells from blood. The chain couples TRBV28 to TRBJ2-7; 7 positions match TRBD1. This sequence was found in a woman aged 25 to 39 in good health. The CDR3 spells CASREDHRGFQYF. The CDR3 DNA reads TGTGCCAGCAGGGAAGATCACAGGGGTTTTCAGTACTTC.